This T cell receptor (beta chain) was retrieved from a study of control samples from healthy donors and cancer patients. Sequencing used immunoSEQ multiplex PCR; TCRdb keeps in-frame clones, though not all of them. The table includes about 75,000 clones, around 94% detected once. Material for sequencing was blood. This clonotype was sampled from a woman in her thirties or forties in good health.

CDR3 nucleotide sequence: TGTGCCAGCTCACCAGTAGCGGTACTAGAGGTCACCGGGGAGCTGTTTTTT. This translates into CASSPVAVLEVTGELFF. The chain uses TRBV18 and TRBJ2-2, with D tentatively TRBD2 (6 bases). This CDR3 is built from 17 residues. Germline V gene sequence: CDR1 KGHSH, CDR2 LQKENI. The germline V and J ends were trimmed by 2 bases and 4 bases, with 17 bases remaining between them.